Following are 24 T cell receptor beta chains from one sample sequenced in a study of patients and donors after allogeneic stem cell transplantation. TCRdb ran MiXCR on the RT-PCR reads and lists one entry per CDR3 protein. The profile shows approximately 200,000 distinct CDR3 sequences, 41% of them singletons. The sample taken for sequencing was blood, either unsorted or a sorted T cell fraction (not recorded which). These receptors were obtained from a human donor who was either an allogeneic HSCT recipient or a stem cell or donor lymphocyte infusion donor (not recorded which). It is not recorded whose cells these are; they may come from a transplant donor.

This clonotype has more than one count but fewer than ten. The chain combines TRBV5-1 with TRBJ1-1; D unresolved. The germline V and J ends were trimmed by 4 bases and 3 bases, with 16 bases remaining between them. Germline V gene data show CDR1 as SGHRS and CDR2 as YFSETQ. The CDR3 is 15 amino acids. The CDR3 loop reads CASSPRHGVDTEAFF. In DNA, the CDR3 is TGCGCCAGCAGCCCGCGTCACGGGGTAGACACTGAAGCTTTCTTT. Full variable domain (outside the CDR3, taken from reference TRBV5-1 and TRBJ1-1): KAGVTQTPRYLIKTRGQQVTLSCSPISGHRSVSWYQQTPGQGLQFLFEYFSETQRNKGNFPGRFSGRQFSNSRSEMNVSTLELGDSALYLCASSPRHGVDTEAFFGQGTRLTVV.

This clonotype was observed a few times. This chain links TRBV5-5 with TRBJ2-1, with D possibly being TRBD1 or TRBD2 (6 bases each). Trimming took 2 bases from V and 8 from J, leaving 20 bases between them. The CDR3 loop spans 16 amino acids. The germline V gene has CDR1 SGHKS and CDR2 YYEKEE (reference sequence). The CDR3: CASSFSPSLGGDEQFF. The CDR3 bases are TGTGCCAGCAGCTTCAGCCCCTCTCTGGGGGGCGATGAGCAGTTCTTC. The variable domain in full, with the rest retrieved from reference TRBV5-5 and TRBJ2-1, is DAGVTQSPTHLIKTRGQQVTLRCSPISGHKSVSWYQQVLGQGPQFIFQYYEKEERGRGNFPDRFSARQFPNYSSELNVNALLLGDSALYLCASSFSPSLGGDEQFFGPGTRLTVL.

This clonotype has a handful of counts. J is TRBJ1-5 and V is TRBV30; a weak D match, TRBD1 (6 bases). CDR3 size: 15 residues. In germline, CDR1 is GTSNPN, CDR2 SVGIG (reference sequence). V was shortened by 4 bases and J by 3 bases, with 16 bases between the two germline ends. The chain's CDR3 is CAWKPGQTNNQPQHF. The CDR3 DNA follows: TGTGCCTGGAAACCGGGACAAACTAACAATCAGCCCCAGCATTTT.

This chain connects TRBV6-5 to TRBJ1-1; tentative D call: TRBD1 (5 bases). CDR1 is MNHEY and CDR2 is SVGAGI in the germline V gene. The CDR3 runs 14 residues. V was cut by 0 bases and J by 5 bases, with 10 bases left in between. As DNA, the CDR3 is TGTGCCAGCAGTTACTCGGGGCAAGGGACTGAAGCTTTCTTT. This encodes CASSYSGQGTEAFF.

Only a few counts were recorded for this clonotype. The rearrangement joins TRBV5-1 to TRBJ2-2; maybe TRBD2 (6 bases). With 2 bases removed from V and 1 base from J, the gap between germline ends came to 9 bases. Germline CDR1 is SGHRS and CDR2 is YFSETQ. The CDR3 consists of 15 residues. The CDR3 spells CASSLGTLNTGELFF. The CDR3 DNA follows: TGCGCCAGCAGCTTAGGGACTCTGAACACCGGGGAGCTGTTTTTT. Together with reference TRBV5-1 and TRBJ2-2, the CDR3 gives the full variable domain: KAGVTQTPRYLIKTRGQQVTLSCSPISGHRSVSWYQQTPGQGLQFLFEYFSETQRNKGNFPGRFSGRQFSNSRSEMNVSTLELGDSALYLCASSLGTLNTGELFFGEGSRLTVL.

The chain combines TRBV9 with TRBJ2-1; weak D call: TRBD2 (7 bases). Looked up from germline, CDR1 is SGDLS and CDR2 is YYNGEE. The length of the CDR3 is 16 residues. V was cut by 3 bases and J by 5 bases, with 18 bases left in between. The CDR3 here is CASSGGGPALNNEQFF. In DNA, the CDR3 is TGTGCCAGCAGCGGGGGGGGGCCCGCCCTTAACAATGAGCAGTTCTTC.

This clonotype was detected a few times. The rearrangement joins TRBV15 to TRBJ1-3; D possibly corresponds to TRBD1 (5 bases). This CDR3 has 15 residues. Trimming pared 5 bases from V and 0 bases from J, leaving 11 bases between. The germline CDR1 and CDR2 sequences are LNHNV and YYDKDF (reference sequence). The CDR3 bases are TGTGCCACCAGCTCCAGGGTGTACTCTGGAAACACCATATATTTT. Translated: CATSSRVYSGNTIYF.

The chain is built from TRBV7-8 and TRBJ2-1; D tentatively reads TRBD1 or TRBD2 (6 bases each). The V gene lost 5 bases and the J gene lost 7 bases, with 15 bases spanning the gap. The V gene's germline CDR1 is SGHVS and CDR2 FQNEAQ. The CDR3 is 14 residues long. CDR3 in amino acids: CASSPSRGENEQFF. CDR3 bases: TGTGCCAGCAGCCCATCTAGGGGGGAGAATGAGCAGTTCTTC.

The chain combines TRBV5-1 with TRBJ1-1; no firm D call. With 3 bases removed from V and 5 bases from J, the gap between germline ends came to 14 bases. The CDR3 contains 14 residues. Germline CDR1 reads SGHRS; CDR2 reads YFSETQ. DNA for the CDR3: TGCGCCAGCAGCTCAGGCCTCGAGGGAACTGAAGCTTTCTTT. Its protein product is CASSSGLEGTEAFF.

The genes are TRBV14 and TRBJ1-4; D gene unclear. Trimming cost V 1 base and J 8 bases, with 17 bases left between them. The CDR3 spans 16 residues. The germline CDR1 and CDR2 sequences are SGHDN and FVKESK. CDR3 in amino acids: CASSQARSTAGEKLFF. In DNA, the CDR3 is TGTGCCAGCAGCCAAGCTAGGTCAACCGCGGGAGAAAAACTGTTTTTT.

This clonotype has more than one count but fewer than ten. V and J are TRBV5-1 and TRBJ1-1; D call uncertain. CDR1 and CDR2 (germline): SGHRS, YFSETQ. V dropped 1 base and J dropped 0 bases, with 10 bases sitting between them. This CDR3 contains 15 residues. CDR3 DNA: TGCGCCAGCAGCTTGCTTGGAGGCATGAACACTGAAGCTTTCTTT. It is translated as CASSLLGGMNTEAFF.

This clonotype was observed a few times. The V and J genes are TRBV14 and TRBJ1-2, with D uncertain. There are 14 residues in the CDR3. V was clipped by 4 bases and J by 2 bases, with 11 bases between them. Germline CDR1 reads SGHDN; CDR2 reads FVKESK. DNA of the CDR3: TGTGCCAGCAGCCCGGGCTTCGTAAACTATGGCTACACCTTC. Its translation is CASSPGFVNYGYTF.

The chain uses TRBV20-1 and TRBJ2-3, with a tentative D call TRBD2 (5 bases). With 6 bases removed from V and 5 bases from J, the gap between germline ends came to 27 bases. This CDR3 is built from 17 residues. Germline V gives CDR1 DFQATT, CDR2 SNEGSKA (reference sequence). As DNA, the CDR3 is TGCAGTGCGCGACGATTCCGGAAAGACCTTGAGGGAGATACGCAGTATTTT. As protein: CSARRFRKDLEGDTQYF.

The DNA for the CDR3 is TGTGCCAGCAGCGCATCCCAGGGACAGGATGGCTACACCTTC. It codes for CASSASQGQDGYTF. The V and J genes are TRBV7-9 and TRBJ1-2; 8 bases align to TRBD1. The CDR3 contains 14 residues. The germline gives CDR1 SEHNR, CDR2 FQNEAQ (reference sequence). V trimming: 5 bases; J trimming: 6 bases; junction bases outside the gene matches: 8. Full variable domain (remainder filled in from reference TRBV7-9 and TRBJ1-2): DTGVSQNPRHKITKRGQNVTFRCDPISEHNRLYWYRQTLGQGPEFLTYFQNEAQLEKSRLLSDRFSAERPKGSFSTLEIQRTEQGDSAMYLCASSASQGQDGYTFGSGTRLTVV.

This clonotype came up a few times. The chain uses TRBV13 and TRBJ1-5, with D possibly matching TRBD1 (6 bases). The V gene's germline CDR1 is PRHDT and CDR2 FYEKMQ (reference sequence). The CDR3 has 15 amino acids. Trimming took off 0 bases at V and 5 bases at J, with 11 bases between the two ends. CDR3: CASSLGWAGDQPQHF. In DNA, the CDR3 is TGTGCCAGCAGCTTAGGCTGGGCAGGGGATCAGCCCCAGCATTTT. The full variable domain, with the rest looked up from reference TRBV13 and TRBJ1-5, is AAGVIQSPRHLIKEKRETATLKCYPIPRHDTVYWYQQGPGQDPQFLISFYEKMQSDKGSIPDRFSAQQFSDYHSELNMSSLELGDSALYFCASSLGWAGDQPQHFGDGTRLSIL.

The count of this clonotype is one. The J gene is TRBJ2-7, the V gene TRBV18; 9 bases match TRBD1. The V and J ends lost 2 bases and 5 bases, in that order; junction bases with no gene match: 7. CDR1 is KGHSH, CDR2 LQKENI, per germline. CDR3 length equals 15 residues. CDR3 sequence (DNA): TGTGCCAGCTCACCATTCAACAGGGGGCCGGACGAGCAGTACTTC. Amino acid sequence: CASSPFNRGPDEQYF.

This clonotype was counted between two and nine times. This sequence joins TRBV5-5 and TRBJ2-1, with 8 bases lining up with TRBD1. Germline-derived CDR1 and CDR2 are SGHKS and YYEKEE (reference sequence). The CDR3 contains 14 residues. V was clipped by 0 bases and J by 7 bases; unmatched bases: 3. The chain's CDR3 is CASSLGTGWNEQFF. The CDR3 nucleotides read TGTGCCAGCAGCTTGGGGACAGGGTGGAATGAGCAGTTCTTC.

This clonotype was detected only a few times. The rearrangement joins TRBV27 to TRBJ1-2; possible D gene TRBD1, 6 bases. Germline-derived CDR1 and CDR2 are MNHEY and SMNVEV (reference sequence). This CDR3 contains 14 residues. Trimming stripped 4 bases from V and 0 bases from J, with 9 bases between. CDR3 bases: TGTGCCAGCAGTTCACAGGGTACTAACTATGGCTACACCTTC. It is translated as CASSSQGTNYGYTF.

The rearrangement links TRBV21-1 to TRBJ1-1. TRBV21-1 is given as a pseudogene. The CDR3 runs 15 residues. The CDR3 is CASSKARGWNTEAFF. The CDR3 nucleotides are TGTGCCAGCAGCAAAGCCCGCGGCTGGAACACTGAAGCTTTCTTT.

This clonotype was seen once. This sequence joins TRBV5-1 and TRBJ2-1; D may be TRBD1 or TRBD2 (5 bases each). The length of the CDR3 is 13 residues. Germline CDR1 and CDR2: SGHRS and YFSETQ. V lost 1 base and J 8 bases, leaving 10 bases between the germline ends. The CDR3 reads CASSLKTGHEQFF. CDR3 in DNA: TGCGCCAGCAGCTTGAAAACGGGGCATGAGCAGTTCTTC.

The chain's CDR3 is CAITGTSEYNEQFF. DNA of the CDR3: TGTGCCATCACCGGGACTAGCGAATACAATGAGCAGTTCTTC. The rearrangement joins TRBV5-4 to TRBJ2-1; TRBD2 matches 10 bases. V lost 9 bases, J lost 4 bases, and 7 bases stayed unmatched. Per the germline V gene, CDR1 is SGHNT and CDR2 is YYREEE (reference sequence). The CDR3 is made up of 14 amino acids. Complete variable domain (other parts from reference TRBV5-4 and TRBJ2-1): ETGVTQSPTHLIKTRGQQVTLRCSSQSGHNTVSWYQQALGQGPQFIFQYYREEENGRGNFPPRFSGLQFPNYSSELNVNALELDDSALYLCAITGTSEYNEQFFGPGTRLTVL.

The CDR3 loop is CATSRDGTENEQFF. In nucleotides, the CDR3 is TGTGCCACCAGCAGAGATGGGACAGAGAATGAGCAGTTCTTC. V gene TRBV15 combines with J gene TRBJ2-1, with 7 bases identical to TRBD1. The CDR3 sequence is 14 residues long. Germline loops: CDR1 LNHNV, CDR2 YYDKDF (reference sequence). V was pared by 0 bases and J by 7 bases, with 3 bases of the junction left unmatched.

V and J are TRBV12-3 or TRBV12-4 and TRBJ1-4; D is undetermined. Between the trimmed V and J ends, which lost 2 bases and 4 bases, there was a span of 14 bases. The CDR3 consists of 16 residues. The CDR3 sequence: CASSLTAERVNEKLFF. The CDR3 region has the DNA TGTGCCAGCAGTTTAACAGCGGAGAGGGTTAATGAAAAACTGTTTTTT.

This clonotype was recorded many times. This chain uses TRBV5-1 with TRBJ1-3; tentatively, D is TRBD1 (6 bases). CDR1 is SGHRS and CDR2 is YFSETQ in the germline V gene. The CDR3 has 17 amino acids. Trimming took off 0 bases at V and 2 bases at J, with 15 bases between the two ends. CDR3 coding DNA: TGCGCCAGCAGCTTGGTCCTACAGGGAAGTGCTGGAAACACCATATATTTT. Amino acids: CASSLVLQGSAGNTIYF.